The subject of this entry is one T cell receptor beta chain. Antigen unknown. This record belongs to a study of siplizumab effects on memory and regulatory T cells. General study results and limits: Major contributors to the alloresponse seemed to be naive T cells, which also appeared more diverse than memory cells. Siplizumab significantly reduced alloreactive sequences traceable to unstimulated CD4+ memory cells.

The germline gives CDR1 SEHNR, CDR2 FQNEAQ (reference sequence). The CDR3 consists of 17 residues. V trimming: 1 base; J trimming: 2 bases; junction bases outside the gene matches: 11. The protocol was immunoSEQ multiplex PCR, while the TCRdb copy is restricted to in-frame clones and leaves out a portion. This sample has 100,000 or so clones, with just under 95% found just once. The material sequenced was non-Treg CD4+ T cells sorted from blood. The chain carries TRBV7-9 and TRBJ2-7; 7 bases fit TRBD2. The TCR sequence derives from a human donor in good health. DNA of the CDR3: TGTGCCAGCAGCTTAGAGCCAAGGTGGGAGGGCGCCTACGAGCAGTACTTC. This gives the protein CASSLEPRWEGAYEQYF.